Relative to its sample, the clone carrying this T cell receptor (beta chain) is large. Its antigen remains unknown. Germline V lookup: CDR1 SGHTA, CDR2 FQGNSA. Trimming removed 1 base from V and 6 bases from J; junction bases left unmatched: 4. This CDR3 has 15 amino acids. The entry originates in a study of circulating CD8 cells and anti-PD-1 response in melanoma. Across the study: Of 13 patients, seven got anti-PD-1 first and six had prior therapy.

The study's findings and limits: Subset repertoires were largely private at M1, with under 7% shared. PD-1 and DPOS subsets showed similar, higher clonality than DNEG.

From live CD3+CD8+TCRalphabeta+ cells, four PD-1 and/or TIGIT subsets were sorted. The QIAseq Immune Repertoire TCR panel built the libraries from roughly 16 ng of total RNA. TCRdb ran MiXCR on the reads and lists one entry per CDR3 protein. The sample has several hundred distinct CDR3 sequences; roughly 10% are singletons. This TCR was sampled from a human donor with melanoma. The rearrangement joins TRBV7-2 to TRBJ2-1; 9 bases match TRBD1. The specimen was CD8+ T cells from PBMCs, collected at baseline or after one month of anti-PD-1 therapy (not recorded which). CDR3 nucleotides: TGTGCCAGCAGCTTAGTACAGGGGGCGGGCAATGAGCAGTTCTTC. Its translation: CASSLVQGAGNEQFF.